These 26 T cell receptor beta chains came from one sample sequenced in a study of blood T cell repertoires in COVID-19. Profiling relied on immunoSEQ multiplex PCR, and the TCRdb table lists in-frame clones only, not all of them. The sample yields about 250,000 clones, more than 70% seen once. Sequencing used peripheral blood. All receptors derive from a woman younger than 45 with COVID-19, enrolled during active disease.

The V and J genes are TRBV7-9 and TRBJ2-3; the match to TRBD1 covers 7 bases. J was trimmed by 1 base and V by 4 bases; bases with no gene match: 8. This CDR3 comprises 16 residues. Germline loops: CDR1 SEHNR, CDR2 FQNEAQ (reference sequence). CDR3: CASSSPGQGGTDTQYF. The CDR3 DNA reads TGTGCCAGCAGCTCCCCCGGGCAGGGGGGCACAGATACGCAGTATTTT.

V and J are TRBV5-1 and TRBJ2-1; TRBD2 matches at 14 bases. Trimming removed 4 bases from V and 0 bases from J; junction bases left unmatched: 9. Per germline, CDR1 SGHRS and CDR2 YFSETQ. The CDR3 has 19 residues. The CDR3 bases are TGCGCCAGCAGCCCCGGACTAGCGGGGGGAACCCCCTCCTACAATGAGCAGTTCTTC. This gives the protein CASSPGLAGGTPSYNEQFF.

V usage is TRBV21-1 and J usage is TRBJ2-7; no check of the table's D call, TRBD2, against the DNA was made. TRBV21-1 is recorded as a pseudogene. The CDR3 is 15 amino acids. CDR3 residues: CASSKALATSYEQYF. CDR3 DNA sequence: TGTGCCAGCAGCAAAGCACTAGCAACCTCCTACGAGCAGTACTTC.

This clone showed up just once. The chain links TRBV4-3 to TRBJ1-5; 8 bases fit TRBD1. After removal of 0 bases from V and 5 bases from J, the junction contained 9 bases not matched to a gene. The CDR3 runs to 17 residues. Germline V gives CDR1 LGHNA, CDR2 YSLEER. Here the CDR3 reads CASSQDKAGGLYQPQHF. In DNA, the CDR3 is TGCGCCAGCAGCCAAGATAAGGCAGGGGGCTTGTATCAGCCCCAGCATTTT.

The chain uses TRBV11-2 and TRBJ1-1; D is unresolved. CDR3 size: 11 residues. V was trimmed by 5 bases and J by 4 bases, leaving 5 bases between them. Per the germline V gene, CDR1 is SGHAT and CDR2 is FQNNGV. The CDR3 loop reads CASSPSTEAFF. The CDR3 DNA reads TGTGCCAGCAGCCCTTCCACTGAAGCTTTCTTT.

This chain joins TRBV24-1 and TRBJ1-5; a weak D match, TRBD1 (5 bases). The CDR3 loop spans 16 amino acids. Germline CDR1 reads KGHDR; CDR2 reads SFDVKD. V lost 3 bases and J lost 5, with 16 bases in between. CDR3 in DNA: TGTGCCACCAGTGATCCCAAAAGGGGAAGAGATCAGCCCCAGCATTTT. This encodes CATSDPKRGRDQPQHF.

The gene calls are TRBV11-2 and TRBJ2-3; 8 bases line up with TRBD2. V was clipped by 6 bases and J by 6 bases; unmatched bases: 20. CDR1 is SGHAT, CDR2 FQNNGV, per germline. CDR3 length: 18 amino acids. In DNA, the CDR3 is TGTGCCAGCAGGAAAGGGGCCTTTAGCGGGACGGCCGGGGATACGCAGTATTTT. Translation gives CASRKGAFSGTAGDTQYF.

The chain recombines TRBV5-5 with TRBJ2-7; a weak D match, TRBD1 (5 bases). Per the germline V gene, CDR1 is SGHKS and CDR2 is YYEKEE (reference sequence). CDR3 length: 16 amino acids. V lost 4 bases, J lost 0 bases, and 17 bases lay in between. The CDR3 DNA sequence: TGTGCCAGCAGCCTACAAGTTGGACACAACTCCTACGAGCAGTACTTC. Its translation is CASSLQVGHNSYEQYF. Looking up the rest from reference TRBV5-5 and TRBJ2-7 gives the full variable domain: DAGVTQSPTHLIKTRGQQVTLRCSPISGHKSVSWYQQVLGQGPQFIFQYYEKEERGRGNFPDRFSARQFPNYSSELNVNALLLGDSALYLCASSLQVGHNSYEQYFGPGTRLTVT.

V usage is TRBV2 and J usage is TRBJ2-1; TRBD2 aligns across 9 bases. The junction had 11 bases not matched to a gene; V was cut back by 3 bases and J by 8 bases. CDR3 length equals 16 residues. The germline CDR1 and CDR2 sequences are SNHLY and FYNNEI. The CDR3 nucleotides are TGTGCCAGCAGTGATTATGGCGGGAGGGCCCTCGATGAGCAGTTCTTC. Protein sequence: CASSDYGGRALDEQFF.

A few counts support this clone. The V and J genes are TRBV19 and TRBJ1-4; perhaps TRBD1 as D (5 bases). Trimming pared 6 bases from V and 7 bases from J, leaving 24 bases between. This CDR3 has 17 residues. Germline V lookup: CDR1 LNHDA, CDR2 SQIVND (reference sequence). In nucleotides, the CDR3 is TGTGCCAGTAGCACTAGCACCCGCGGGACTGCTGTTGAAAAACTGTTTTTT. Residues: CASSTSTRGTAVEKLFF.

The chain joins TRBV5-5 to TRBJ2-1, with a possible D match to TRBD2 (6 bases). Germline-derived CDR1 and CDR2 are SGHKS and YYEKEE (reference sequence). This CDR3 is built from 15 residues. V lost 4 bases, J lost 2 bases, and 13 bases lay in between. The CDR3 region is CASSQAEGTYNEQFF. The CDR3 DNA follows: TGTGCCAGCAGCCAAGCGGAGGGGACCTACAATGAGCAGTTCTTC. Filled out from reference TRBV5-5 and TRBJ2-1, the complete variable domain reads DAGVTQSPTHLIKTRGQQVTLRCSPISGHKSVSWYQQVLGQGPQFIFQYYEKEERGRGNFPDRFSARQFPNYSSELNVNALLLGDSALYLCASSQAEGTYNEQFFGPGTRLTVL.

This clone was detected once. V and J are TRBV9 and TRBJ2-1; 9 nucleotides line up with TRBD2. This CDR3 region has 14 residues. The junction had 4 bases not matched to a gene; V was cut back by 4 bases and J by 5 bases. Germline loops: CDR1 SGDLS, CDR2 YYNGEE. The CDR3 loop reads CASSPTSGNNEQFF. Written as DNA, the CDR3 is TGTGCCAGCAGCCCGACTAGCGGAAACAATGAGCAGTTCTTC.

J is TRBJ1-1 and V is TRBV20-1; TRBD1 matches 8 bases. Germline values: CDR1 DFQATT, CDR2 SNEGSKA (reference sequence). V gave up 3 bases and J gave up 10 bases; unmatched junction bases: 7. CDR3 size: 12 residues. In DNA form, the CDR3 reads TGCAGTGCTAGTGGGACAGGCCAAGGAGCTTTCTTT. Encoded protein: CSASGTGQGAFF.

This chain joins TRBV5-1 and TRBJ1-4; maybe TRBD1 (5 bases). This CDR3 contains 15 residues. V was pared by 4 bases and J by 3 bases, with 13 bases between. Germline V gene data show CDR1 as SGHRS and CDR2 as YFSETQ. CDR3 loop: CASSNDSFANEKLFF. The CDR3 DNA reads as TGCGCCAGCAGCAACGACAGCTTCGCTAATGAAAAACTGTTTTTT.

J is TRBJ1-2 and V is TRBV6-1, with a possible D match to TRBD1 (5 bases). The CDR3 extends over 15 amino acids. Trimming pared 3 bases from V and 6 bases from J, leaving 17 bases between. In germline, CDR1 is MNHNS, CDR2 SASEGT. CDR3 loop: CASSDSGGESDGYTF. The DNA of the CDR3 is TGTGCCAGCAGTGACAGCGGGGGTGAGTCGGATGGCTACACCTTC.

The chain uses TRBV5-1 and TRBJ1-2, with 8 bases fitting TRBD1. After removal of 4 bases from V and 3 bases from J, the junction contained 8 bases not matched to a gene. The CDR3 is 15 residues long. Germline values: CDR1 SGHRS, CDR2 YFSETQ. CDR3 region: CASSADAGGYYGYTF. As DNA, the CDR3 is TGCGCCAGCAGCGCGGACGCAGGGGGCTACTATGGCTACACCTTC. The whole variable domain, filled in from reference TRBV5-1 and TRBJ1-2, reads KAGVTQTPRYLIKTRGQQVTLSCSPISGHRSVSWYQQTPGQGLQFLFEYFSETQRNKGNFPGRFSGRQFSNSRSEMNVSTLELGDSALYLCASSADAGGYYGYTFGSGTRLTVV.

This clone has only one observation. This rearrangement joins TRBV18 to TRBJ1-2, with TRBD1 matching 10 bases. CDR1 and CDR2 (germline): KGHSH, LQKENI. With V trimmed by 3 bases and J by 4 bases, 11 bases remained unmatched. The CDR3 is made up of 17 amino acids. The DNA of the CDR3 is TGTGCCAGCTCACCCATCCTCCTGACAGGGGGCTCCTATGGCTACACCTTC. Translating gives CASSPILLTGGSYGYTF.

CDR3 amino acids: CASSELRGGGTDTQYF. The CDR3, as DNA: TGCGCCAGCAGTGAGTTAAGGGGGGGAGGGACAGATACGCAGTATTTT. The rearrangement links TRBV10-2 to TRBJ2-3; TRBD2 might be the D (7 bases). CDR3 length equals 16 residues. Germline assignment: CDR1 WSHSY and CDR2 SAAADI. V lost 1 base, J lost 3 bases, and 14 bases lay in between.

CDR3 region: CASSYSRTAHSPLHF. The CDR3 coding sequence is TGTGCCAGCAGTTACTCCCGGACAGCGCATTCACCCCTCCACTTT. V gene TRBV6-5 combines with J gene TRBJ1-6; D is perhaps TRBD1 (6 bases). Per the germline V gene, CDR1 is MNHEY and CDR2 is SVGAGI. The CDR3 has 15 residues. V dropped 0 bases and J dropped 8 bases, with 11 bases sitting between them.

This clone was seen only a few times. The J gene is TRBJ1-6, the V gene TRBV2; D gene uncertain. The CDR3 is 16 residues long. Between the trimmed V and J ends, which lost 2 bases and 9 bases, there was a span of 17 bases. CDR1 and CDR2 (germline): SNHLY, FYNNEI. The DNA of the CDR3 is TGTGCCAGCAGTGAACAGTCAGGCACTTCGGTTTCACCCCTCCACTTT. This encodes CASSEQSGTSVSPLHF. Looking up the rest from reference TRBV2 and TRBJ1-6 gives the full variable domain: EPEVTQTPSHQVTQMGQEVILRCVPISNHLYFYWYRQILGQKVEFLVSFYNNEISEKSEIFDDQFSVERPDGSNFTLKIRSTKLEDSAMYFCASSEQSGTSVSPLHFGNGTRLTVT.

The chain links TRBV10-3 to TRBJ2-4, with 8 bases identical to TRBD1. The CDR3 has 17 residues. Unmatched junction bases numbered 6, after V lost 2 bases and J lost 0 bases. Germline V CDR1 and CDR2: ENHRY, SYGVKD. Here the CDR3 reads CAISEPGTGVAKNIQYF. Here the CDR3 DNA reads TGTGCCATCAGTGAGCCGGGGACAGGTGTAGCCAAAAACATTCAGTACTTC.

The chain uses TRBV4-3 and TRBJ1-6, with 8 bases lining up with TRBD1. Germline V gene data show CDR1 as LGHNA and CDR2 as YSLEER. This CDR3 region has 16 residues. Trimming removed 3 bases from V and 9 bases from J; junction bases left unmatched: 10. The CDR3 sequence is CASSQGDGTGLSPLHF. CDR3 coding DNA: TGCGCCAGCAGCCAGGGGGACGGGACAGGTCTTTCACCCCTCCACTTT.

The genes are TRBV5-5 and TRBJ1-2; 11 positions agree with TRBD1. The CDR3 has 16 residues. Germline V gene sequence: CDR1 SGHKS, CDR2 YYEKEE (reference sequence). Trimming took 4 bases from V and 4 from J; bases not matched to a gene: 9. CDR3 protein: CASSIRTGGAGYGYTF. CDR3 nucleotide sequence: TGTGCCAGCAGCATAAGGACAGGGGGCGCCGGCTATGGCTACACCTTC.

V gene TRBV5-4 combines with J gene TRBJ2-1, with TRBD2 as a possible D gene (6 bases). This CDR3 contains 13 residues. The germline V gene encodes CDR1 SGHNT and CDR2 YYREEE (reference sequence). The CDR3 protein is CAYRLDSYNEQFF. The DNA of the CDR3 is TGTGCGTATCGACTAGACTCGTACAATGAGCAGTTCTTC.

V and J are TRBV6-1 and TRBJ2-5, with 8 positions matching TRBD1. J lost 5 bases, V lost 1 base, and 6 bases had no gene match. Germline V gene sequence: CDR1 MNHNS, CDR2 SASEGT. This CDR3 spans 15 amino acids. CDR3 loop: CASSEVGRGLETQYF. CDR3 in DNA: TGTGCCAGCAGTGAAGTGGGCAGGGGGCTGGAGACCCAGTACTTC.

Worth noting for this clone: Sequence at one end of the junction differs from germline and may be a read error. V usage is TRBV3-1 (or the pseudogene TRBV3-2) and J usage is TRBJ1-2, with TRBD1 matching over 7 bases. The CDR3 is 12 residues long. Looked up from germline, CDR1 is LGHDT and CDR2 is YNNKEL (reference sequence). CDR3 sequence reads: CASSQDTRGPAF. The CDR3 nucleotides are TGTGCCAGCAGCCAAGATACGAGGGGGCCCGCCTTC.